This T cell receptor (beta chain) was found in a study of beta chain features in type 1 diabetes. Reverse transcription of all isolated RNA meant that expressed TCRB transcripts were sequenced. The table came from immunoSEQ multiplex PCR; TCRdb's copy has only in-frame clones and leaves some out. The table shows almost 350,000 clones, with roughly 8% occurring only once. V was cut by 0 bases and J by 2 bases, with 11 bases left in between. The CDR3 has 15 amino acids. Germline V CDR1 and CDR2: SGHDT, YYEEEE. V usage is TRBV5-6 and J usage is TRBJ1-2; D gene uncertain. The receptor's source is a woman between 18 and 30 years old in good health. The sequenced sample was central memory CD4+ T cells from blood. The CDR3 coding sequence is TGTGCCAGCAGCTTGGCGGCTAGGATGAACTATGGCTACACCTTC. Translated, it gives CASSLAARMNYGYTF.